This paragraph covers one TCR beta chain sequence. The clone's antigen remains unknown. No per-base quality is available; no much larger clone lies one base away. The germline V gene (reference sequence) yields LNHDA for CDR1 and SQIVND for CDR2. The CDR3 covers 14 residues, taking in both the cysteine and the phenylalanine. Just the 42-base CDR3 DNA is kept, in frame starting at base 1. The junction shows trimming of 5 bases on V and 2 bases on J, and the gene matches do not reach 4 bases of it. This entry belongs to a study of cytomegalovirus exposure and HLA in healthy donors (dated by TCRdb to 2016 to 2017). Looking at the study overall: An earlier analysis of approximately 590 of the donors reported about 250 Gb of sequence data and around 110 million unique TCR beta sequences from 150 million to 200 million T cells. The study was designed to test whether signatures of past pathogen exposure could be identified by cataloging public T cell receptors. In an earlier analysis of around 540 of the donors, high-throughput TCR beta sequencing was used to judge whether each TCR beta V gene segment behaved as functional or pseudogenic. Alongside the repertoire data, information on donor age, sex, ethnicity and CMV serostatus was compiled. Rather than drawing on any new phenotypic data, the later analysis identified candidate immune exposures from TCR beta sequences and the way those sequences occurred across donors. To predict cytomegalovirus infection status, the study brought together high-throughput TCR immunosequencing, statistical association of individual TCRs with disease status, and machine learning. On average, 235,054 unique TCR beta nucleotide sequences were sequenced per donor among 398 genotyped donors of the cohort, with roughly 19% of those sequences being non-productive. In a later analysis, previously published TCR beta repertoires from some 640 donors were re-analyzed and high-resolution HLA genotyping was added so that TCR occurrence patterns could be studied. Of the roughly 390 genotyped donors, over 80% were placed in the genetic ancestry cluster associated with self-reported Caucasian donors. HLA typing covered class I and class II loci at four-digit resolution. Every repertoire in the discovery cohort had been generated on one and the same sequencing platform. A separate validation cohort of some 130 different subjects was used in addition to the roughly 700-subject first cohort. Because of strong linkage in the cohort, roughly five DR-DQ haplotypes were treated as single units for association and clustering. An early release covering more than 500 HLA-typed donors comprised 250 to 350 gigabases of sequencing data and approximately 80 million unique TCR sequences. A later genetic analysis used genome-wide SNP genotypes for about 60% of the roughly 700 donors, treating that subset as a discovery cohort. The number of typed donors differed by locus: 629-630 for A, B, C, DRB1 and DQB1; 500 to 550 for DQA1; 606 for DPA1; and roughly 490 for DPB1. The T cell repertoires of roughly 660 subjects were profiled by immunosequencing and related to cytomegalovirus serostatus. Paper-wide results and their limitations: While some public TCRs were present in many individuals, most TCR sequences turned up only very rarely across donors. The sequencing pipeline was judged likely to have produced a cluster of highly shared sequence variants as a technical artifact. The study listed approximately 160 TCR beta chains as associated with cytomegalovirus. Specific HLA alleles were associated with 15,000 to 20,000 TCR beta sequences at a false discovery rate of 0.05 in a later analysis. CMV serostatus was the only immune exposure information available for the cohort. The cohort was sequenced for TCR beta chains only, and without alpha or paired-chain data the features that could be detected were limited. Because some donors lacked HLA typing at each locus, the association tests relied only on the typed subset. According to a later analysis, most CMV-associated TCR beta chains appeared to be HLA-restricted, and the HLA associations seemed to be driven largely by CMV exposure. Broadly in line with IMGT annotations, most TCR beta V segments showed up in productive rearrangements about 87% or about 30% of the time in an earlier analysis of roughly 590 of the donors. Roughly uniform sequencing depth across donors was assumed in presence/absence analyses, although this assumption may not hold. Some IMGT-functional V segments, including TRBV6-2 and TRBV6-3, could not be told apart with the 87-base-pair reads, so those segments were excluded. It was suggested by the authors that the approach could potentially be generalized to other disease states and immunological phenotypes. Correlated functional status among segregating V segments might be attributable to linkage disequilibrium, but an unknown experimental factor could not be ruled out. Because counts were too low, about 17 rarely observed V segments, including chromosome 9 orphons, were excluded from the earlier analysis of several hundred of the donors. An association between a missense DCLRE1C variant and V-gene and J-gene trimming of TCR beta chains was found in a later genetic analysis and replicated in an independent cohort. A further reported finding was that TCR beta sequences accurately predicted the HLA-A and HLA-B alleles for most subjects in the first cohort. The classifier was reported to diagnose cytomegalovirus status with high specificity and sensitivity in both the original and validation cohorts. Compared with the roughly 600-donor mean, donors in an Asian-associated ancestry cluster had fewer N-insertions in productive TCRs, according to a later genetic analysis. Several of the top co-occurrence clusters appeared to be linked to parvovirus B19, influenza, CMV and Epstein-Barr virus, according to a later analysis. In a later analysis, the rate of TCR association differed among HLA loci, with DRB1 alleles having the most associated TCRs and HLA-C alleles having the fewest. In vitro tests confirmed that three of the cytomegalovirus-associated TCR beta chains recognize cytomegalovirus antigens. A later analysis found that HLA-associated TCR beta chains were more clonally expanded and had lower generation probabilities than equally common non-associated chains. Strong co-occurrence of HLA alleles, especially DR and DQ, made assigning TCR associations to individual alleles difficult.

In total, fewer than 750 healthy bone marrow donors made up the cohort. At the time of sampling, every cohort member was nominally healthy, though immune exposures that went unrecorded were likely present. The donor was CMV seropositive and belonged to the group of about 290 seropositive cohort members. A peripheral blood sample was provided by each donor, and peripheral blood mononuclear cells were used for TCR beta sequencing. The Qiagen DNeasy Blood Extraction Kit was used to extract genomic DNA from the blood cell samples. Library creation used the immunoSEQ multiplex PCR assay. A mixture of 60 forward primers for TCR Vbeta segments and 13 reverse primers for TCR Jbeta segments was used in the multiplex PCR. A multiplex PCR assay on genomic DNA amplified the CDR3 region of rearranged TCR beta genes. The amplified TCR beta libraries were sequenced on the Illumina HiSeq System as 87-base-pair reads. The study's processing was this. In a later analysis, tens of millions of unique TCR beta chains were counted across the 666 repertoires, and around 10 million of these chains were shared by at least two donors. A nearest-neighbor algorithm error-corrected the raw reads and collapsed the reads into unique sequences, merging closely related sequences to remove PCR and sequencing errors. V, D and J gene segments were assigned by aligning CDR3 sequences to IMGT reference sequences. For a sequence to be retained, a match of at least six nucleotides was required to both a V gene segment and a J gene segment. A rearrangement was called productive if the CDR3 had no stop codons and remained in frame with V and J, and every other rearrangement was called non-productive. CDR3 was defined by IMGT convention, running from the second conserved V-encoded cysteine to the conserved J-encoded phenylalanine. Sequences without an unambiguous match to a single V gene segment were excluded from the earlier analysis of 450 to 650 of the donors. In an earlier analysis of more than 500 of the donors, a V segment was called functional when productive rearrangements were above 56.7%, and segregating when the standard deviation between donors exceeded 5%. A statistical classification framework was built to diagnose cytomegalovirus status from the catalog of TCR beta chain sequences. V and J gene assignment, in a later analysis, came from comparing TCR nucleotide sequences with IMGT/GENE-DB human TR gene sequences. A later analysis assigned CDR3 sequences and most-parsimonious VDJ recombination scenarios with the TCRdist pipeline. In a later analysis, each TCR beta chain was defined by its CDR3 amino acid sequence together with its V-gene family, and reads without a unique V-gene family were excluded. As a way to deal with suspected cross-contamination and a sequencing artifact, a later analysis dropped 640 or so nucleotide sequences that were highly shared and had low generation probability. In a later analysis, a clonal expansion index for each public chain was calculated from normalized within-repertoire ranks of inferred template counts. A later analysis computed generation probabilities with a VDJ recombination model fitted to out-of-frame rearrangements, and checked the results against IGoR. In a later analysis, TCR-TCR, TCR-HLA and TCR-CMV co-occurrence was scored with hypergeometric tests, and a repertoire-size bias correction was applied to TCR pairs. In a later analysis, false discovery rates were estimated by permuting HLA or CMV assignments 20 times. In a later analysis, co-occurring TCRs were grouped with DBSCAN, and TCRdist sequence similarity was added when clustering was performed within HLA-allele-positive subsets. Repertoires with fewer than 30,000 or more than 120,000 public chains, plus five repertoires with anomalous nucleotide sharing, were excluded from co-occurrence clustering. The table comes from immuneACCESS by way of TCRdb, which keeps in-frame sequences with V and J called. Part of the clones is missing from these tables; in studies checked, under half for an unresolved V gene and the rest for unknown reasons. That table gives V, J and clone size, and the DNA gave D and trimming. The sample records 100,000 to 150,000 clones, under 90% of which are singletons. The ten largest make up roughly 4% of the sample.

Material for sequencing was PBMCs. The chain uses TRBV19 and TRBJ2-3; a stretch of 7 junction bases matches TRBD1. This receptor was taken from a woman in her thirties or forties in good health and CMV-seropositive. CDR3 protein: CASSWGQNTDTQYF. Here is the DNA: TGTGCCAGTAGTTGGGGACAGAACACAGATACGCAGTATTTT.